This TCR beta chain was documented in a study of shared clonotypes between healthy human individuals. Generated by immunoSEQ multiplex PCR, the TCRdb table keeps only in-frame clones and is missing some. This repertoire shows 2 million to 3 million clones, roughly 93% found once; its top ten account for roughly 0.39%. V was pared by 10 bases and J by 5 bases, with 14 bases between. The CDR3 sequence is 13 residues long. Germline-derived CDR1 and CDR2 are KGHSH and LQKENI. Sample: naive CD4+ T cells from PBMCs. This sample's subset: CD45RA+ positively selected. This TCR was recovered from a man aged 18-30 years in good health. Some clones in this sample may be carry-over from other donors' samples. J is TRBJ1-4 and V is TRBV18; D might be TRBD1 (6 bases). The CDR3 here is CATQGSSNEKLFF. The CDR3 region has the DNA TGTGCCACGCAGGGGTCCTCGAATGAAAAACTGTTTTTT.